This entry lists 20 T cell receptor beta chains sequenced from one sample in a study of T cell responses to AZD1222 COVID-19 vaccine. Measured with immunoSEQ multiplex PCR; TCRdb has only the in-frame clones, and not every one. This sample has fewer than 150,000 clones, with about 90% found just once. The source material was peripheral blood, sampled on day 0 of AZD1222 vaccination. The receptors come from an adult in good health.

The rearrangement joins TRBV29-1 to TRBJ2-1, with 11 bases that match TRBD2. Per germline, CDR1 SQVTM and CDR2 ANQGSEA. J lost 6 bases, V lost 6 bases, and 13 bases had no gene match. CDR3 length equals 16 residues. This CDR3 reads CSVRGLGSGRANEQFF. For the CDR3, the DNA is TGCAGCGTCAGGGGGTTGGGTAGCGGGAGGGCCAATGAGCAGTTCTTC.

With respect to this clone: The same CDR3 is also encoded by other DNA sequences in this sample. The chain is built from TRBV6-2 or TRBV6-3 and TRBJ1-1; possible D gene TRBD1, 5 bases. V lost 1 base to trimming and J lost 6 bases, with 12 bases between them. The CDR3 is made up of 14 amino acids. From germline, CDR1 is MNHEY and CDR2 SVGEGT. The CDR3 region has the DNA TGTGCCAGCAGTTACTTTACAGGTTCTGCTGAAGCTTTCTTT. Its protein product is CASSYFTGSAEAFF.

This clone was recorded many times. This chain uses TRBV12-3 or TRBV12-4 with TRBJ1-4; no clear D gene. V was clipped by 5 bases and J by 6 bases, with 7 bases between them. The CDR3 is 12 amino acids. CDR3 sequence reads: CASSLSDEKLFF. CDR3 in DNA: TGTGCCAGCAGTCTCTCGGATGAAAAACTGTTTTTT.

The V gene is TRBV10-3, the J gene TRBJ2-1; weak D call: TRBD1 (5 bases). CDR1 ENHRY and CDR2 SYGVKD come from the germline V gene. The CDR3 sequence is 14 residues long. V lost 3 bases to trimming and J lost 2 bases, with 8 bases between them. In DNA form, the CDR3 reads TGTGCCATCAGTGATTCCAGGGCCTACAATGAGCAGTTCTTC. Protein: CAISDSRAYNEQFF.

This clone occurred once. This sequence joins TRBV9 and TRBJ1-5; 8 nucleotides align to TRBD1. With 4 bases clipped from V and 5 bases from J, the junction kept 11 bases outside the gene matches. The CDR3 is 16 residues long. CDR1 and CDR2 (germline): SGDLS, YYNGEE. CDR3 DNA sequence: TGTGCCAGCAGCCCCACCGCCGACAGGGGTCATCAGCCCCAGCATTTT. Translation gives CASSPTADRGHQPQHF.

This sequence joins TRBV2 and TRBJ1-2; D remains ambiguous. Between the trimmed V and J ends, which lost 1 base and 8 bases, there was a span of 11 bases. Germline-derived CDR1 and CDR2 are SNHLY and FYNNEI. The CDR3 extends over 13 amino acids. CDR3 loop: CASSEVGLGGYTF. The CDR3 region has the DNA TGTGCCAGCAGTGAAGTGGGGTTAGGGGGCTACACCTTC.

The chain carries TRBV4-1 and TRBJ1-1; D is ambiguous. The V end was cut by 1 base, the J end by 2 bases, with 17 bases between. From germline, CDR1 is MGHRA and CDR2 YSYEKL. This CDR3 has 17 amino acids. Written as DNA, the CDR3 is TGCGCCAGCAGCCAAGTACCACCACCTGGACGAAACACTGAAGCTTTCTTT. Translating gives CASSQVPPPGRNTEAFF.

The rearrangement uses TRBV10-3 and TRBJ2-7; D is ambiguous. The CDR3 runs 13 residues. Trimming shortened V by 3 bases and J by 0 bases, and 6 bases separated the two germline ends. Germline V gene data show CDR1 as ENHRY and CDR2 as SYGVKD. The CDR3 loop is CAISDRNSYEQYF. In DNA form, the CDR3 reads TGTGCCATCAGTGATAGAAACTCCTACGAGCAGTACTTC.

V is TRBV6-5 and J is TRBJ1-1; possible D gene TRBD1, 6 bases. Trimming took off 2 bases at V and 5 bases at J, with 12 bases between the two ends. The CDR3 extends over 14 amino acids. CDR1 is MNHEY and CDR2 is SVGAGI in the germline V gene. CDR3 coding DNA: TGTGCCAGCAGTTACGGGGGGGCGGGAACTGAAGCTTTCTTT. Amino acid sequence: CASSYGGAGTEAFF.

The chain employs TRBV20-1 and TRBJ2-2; a possible D gene is TRBD2 (6 bases). CDR1 is DFQATT, CDR2 SNEGSKA, per germline (reference sequence). V lost 3 bases, J lost 0 bases, and 11 bases lay in between. The CDR3 is 15 amino acids. The CDR3 bases are TGCAGTGCTAGTGCGGGACCAACGAACACCGGGGAGCTGTTTTTT. Residues: CSASAGPTNTGELFF.

In DNA, the CDR3 is TGTGCCAGCAGCAAACCCGGTCGGAGGGATGCGGGACGGTCCAAAAACATTCAGTACTTC. Its translation is CASSKPGRRDAGRSKNIQYF. V usage is TRBV21-1 and J usage is TRBJ2-4; no DNA check was done on the table's D call, TRBD2. TRBV21-1 is recorded as a pseudogene. The CDR3 is 20 residues long.

The chain joins TRBV7-2 to TRBJ1-5; 7 bases align to TRBD1. The trim removed 5 bases at V and 4 bases at J, leaving 8 bases unmatched. Looked up from germline, CDR1 is SGHTA and CDR2 is FQGNSA. This CDR3 contains 15 residues. The CDR3 region has the DNA TGTGCCAGCAGCGCCTCATTGACAGGGAATCAGCCCCAGCATTTT. This gives the protein CASSASLTGNQPQHF.

The chain employs TRBV4-3 and TRBJ2-7; D is unclear. The V and J ends lost 4 bases and 2 bases respectively, with 18 bases between them. The germline CDR1 and CDR2 sequences are LGHNA and YSLEER. CDR3 size: 16 residues. The CDR3 reads CASSRYRESHTYEQYF. Here the CDR3 DNA reads TGCGCCAGCAGCCGTTATCGTGAGAGCCATACCTACGAGCAGTACTTC.

The CDR3 region has the DNA TGTGCCAGCAGCATCTCGTCCGGGACTAGCGGCGATCATGAGCAGTTCTTC. The encoded protein is CASSISSGTSGDHEQFF. The V and J genes are TRBV11-3 and TRBJ2-1, with TRBD2 identical over 11 bases. Germline V CDR1 and CDR2: SGHNT, YENEEA. This CDR3 is 17 amino acids long. Unmatched junction bases numbered 14, after V lost 5 bases and J lost 8 bases. Combining the CDR3 with reference TRBV11-3 and TRBJ2-1 gives the whole variable domain EAGVVQSPRYKIIEKKQPVAFWCNPISGHNTLYWYLQNLGQGPELLIRYENEEAVDDSQLPKDRFSAERLKGVDSTLKIQPAELGDSAVYLCASSISSGTSGDHEQFFGPGTRLTVL.

This chain uses TRBV6-5 with TRBJ1-1, with no clear D. The CDR3 totals 12 residues. Germline CDR1 MNHEY, CDR2 SVGAGI. V gave up 8 bases and J gave up 0 bases, with 7 bases separating them. CDR3 loop: CASGPMNTEAFF. CDR3 nucleotides: TGTGCCAGCGGCCCGATGAACACTGAAGCTTTCTTT.

This chain connects TRBV3-1 (or the pseudogene TRBV3-2) to TRBJ2-3; D gene unclear. V dropped 3 bases and J dropped 8 bases, with 9 bases sitting between them. Looked up from germline, CDR1 is LGHDT and CDR2 is YNNKEL (reference sequence). This CDR3 region has 12 residues. CDR3 nucleotide sequence: TGTGCCAGCAGCCATGGGGTGGGTACGCAGTATTTT. The encoded protein is CASSHGVGTQYF.

The chain has TRBV16 and TRBJ1-5; D not resolved. This CDR3 is built from 18 residues. V dropped 6 bases and J dropped 0 bases, with 21 bases sitting between them. Germline V gives CDR1 KGHSY, CDR2 FQNENV. The CDR3 loop is CASSYHVGGEYSNQPQHF. CDR3 bases: TGTGCCAGCAGTTATCACGTCGGCGGGGAATATAGCAATCAGCCCCAGCATTTT. Together with reference TRBV16 and TRBJ1-5, the CDR3 gives the full variable domain: GEEVAQTPKHLVRGEGQKAKLYCAPIKGHSYVFWYQQVLKNEFKFLISFQNENVFDETGMPKERFSAKCLPNSPCSLEIQATKLEDSAVYFCASSYHVGGEYSNQPQHFGDGTRLSIL.

The chain links TRBV30 to TRBJ1-2, with TRBD1 matching over 9 bases. The junction had 1 base not matched to a gene; V was cut back by 5 bases and J by 3 bases. Per germline, CDR1 GTSNPN and CDR2 SVGIG (reference sequence). The CDR3 totals 12 residues. DNA of the CDR3: TGTGCCTGGGACAGGGGGTACTATGGCTACACCTTC. It encodes CAWDRGYYGYTF.

On this clone: The junction departs from germline at one end; a sequencing error may be responsible. The chain recombines TRBV2 with TRBJ2-7; 7 bases are shared with TRBD1. This CDR3 contains 14 residues. Germline loops: CDR1 SNHLY, CDR2 FYNNEI. The CDR3 reads CASTQDGTVPAGDF. The CDR3 DNA reads TGTGCCAGCACCCAAGATGGGACAGTCCCGGCCGGGGACTTC.

This clone was detected only once. The chain recombines TRBV30 with TRBJ1-4, with a weak D call TRBD1 (6 bases). The germline V gene has CDR1 GTSNPN and CDR2 SVGIG (reference sequence). V shed 2 bases and J shed 7 bases, with 14 bases lying between them. This CDR3 region has 14 residues. CDR3 coding DNA: TGTGCCTGGAGTTGGTGGGGGGCGAGTGAAAAACTGTTTTTT. Translating it yields CAWSWWGASEKLFF.